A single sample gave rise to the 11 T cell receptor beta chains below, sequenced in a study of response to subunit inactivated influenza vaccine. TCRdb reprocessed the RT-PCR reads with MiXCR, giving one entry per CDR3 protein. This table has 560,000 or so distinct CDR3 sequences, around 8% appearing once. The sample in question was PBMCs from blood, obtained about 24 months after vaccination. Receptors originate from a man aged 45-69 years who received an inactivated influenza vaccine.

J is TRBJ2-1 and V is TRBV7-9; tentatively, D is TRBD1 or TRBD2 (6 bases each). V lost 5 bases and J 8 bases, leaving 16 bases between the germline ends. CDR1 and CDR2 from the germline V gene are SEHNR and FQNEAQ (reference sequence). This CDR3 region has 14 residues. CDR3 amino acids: CASSPLPGAYEQFF. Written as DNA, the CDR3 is TGTGCCAGCAGCCCCCTACCGGGGGCCTATGAGCAGTTCTTC.

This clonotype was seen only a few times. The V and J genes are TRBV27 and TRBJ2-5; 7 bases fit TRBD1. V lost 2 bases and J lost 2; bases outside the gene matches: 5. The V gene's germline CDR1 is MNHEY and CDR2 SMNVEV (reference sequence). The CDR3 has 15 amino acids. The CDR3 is CASSLQQGRQETQYF. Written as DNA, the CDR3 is TGTGCCAGCAGTTTACAACAGGGGCGACAAGAGACCCAGTACTTC.

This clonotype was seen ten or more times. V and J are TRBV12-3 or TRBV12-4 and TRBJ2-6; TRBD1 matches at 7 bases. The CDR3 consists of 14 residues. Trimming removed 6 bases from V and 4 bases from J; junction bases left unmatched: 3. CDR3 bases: TGTGCCAGCAGCGAGGGGGCCGGGGCCAACGTCCTGACTTTC. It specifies CASSEGAGANVLTF.

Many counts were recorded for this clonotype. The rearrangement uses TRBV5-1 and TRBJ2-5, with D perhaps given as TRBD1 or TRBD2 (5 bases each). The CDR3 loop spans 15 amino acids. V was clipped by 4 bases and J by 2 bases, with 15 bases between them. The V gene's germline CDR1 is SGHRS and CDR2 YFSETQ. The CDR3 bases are TGCGCCAGCAGCCCAGGATCCTGGGGGCAAGAGACCCAGTACTTC. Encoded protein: CASSPGSWGQETQYF.

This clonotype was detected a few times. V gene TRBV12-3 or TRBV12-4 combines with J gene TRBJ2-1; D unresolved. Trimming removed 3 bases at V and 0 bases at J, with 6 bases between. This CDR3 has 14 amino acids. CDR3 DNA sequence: TGTGCCAGCAGTTTCGGGTTCTCCTACAATGAGCAGTTCTTC. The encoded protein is CASSFGFSYNEQFF.

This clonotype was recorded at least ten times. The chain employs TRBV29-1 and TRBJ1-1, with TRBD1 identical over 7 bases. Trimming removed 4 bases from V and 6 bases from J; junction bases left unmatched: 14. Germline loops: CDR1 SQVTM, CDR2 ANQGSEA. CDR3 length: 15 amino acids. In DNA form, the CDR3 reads TGCAGCGTTGCTTACAGGGGCCGCGACCTGGCTGAAGCTTTCTTT. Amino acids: CSVAYRGRDLAEAFF.

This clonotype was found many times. The CDR3 sequence is CSARDRVFTGELFF. The CDR3 nucleotides read TGCAGTGCTAGGGACAGGGTATTCACCGGGGAGCTGTTTTTT. The rearrangement links TRBV20-1 to TRBJ2-2, with 8 bases aligning to TRBD1. Losses at the gene ends were 3 bases for V and 4 bases for J; bases not matched to a gene: 4. CDR3 length equals 14 residues. The germline gives CDR1 DFQATT, CDR2 SNEGSKA (reference sequence).

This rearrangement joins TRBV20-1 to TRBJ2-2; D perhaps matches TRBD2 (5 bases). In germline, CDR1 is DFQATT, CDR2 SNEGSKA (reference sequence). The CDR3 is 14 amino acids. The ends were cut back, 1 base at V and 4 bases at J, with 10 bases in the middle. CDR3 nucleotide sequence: TGCAGTGCTAGAGCCGGGGTCGGCACCGGGGAGCTGTTTTTT. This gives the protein CSARAGVGTGELFF.

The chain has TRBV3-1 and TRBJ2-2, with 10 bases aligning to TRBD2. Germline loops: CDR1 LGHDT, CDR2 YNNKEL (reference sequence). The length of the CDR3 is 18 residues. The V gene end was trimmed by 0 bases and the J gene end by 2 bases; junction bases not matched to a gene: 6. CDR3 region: CASSQDPGLAVNTGELFF. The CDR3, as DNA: TGTGCCAGCAGCCAAGATCCCGGACTAGCGGTAAACACCGGGGAGCTGTTTTTT.

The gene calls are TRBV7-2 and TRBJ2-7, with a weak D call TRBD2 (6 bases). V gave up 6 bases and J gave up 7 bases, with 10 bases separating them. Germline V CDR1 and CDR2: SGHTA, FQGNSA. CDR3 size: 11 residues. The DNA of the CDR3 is TGTGCCAGCAGTCCTGCGGGAGAGCAGTACTTC. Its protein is CASSPAGEQYF. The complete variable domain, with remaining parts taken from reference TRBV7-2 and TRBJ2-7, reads GAGVSQSPSNKVTEKGKDVELRCDPISGHTALYWYRQSLGQGLEFLIYFQGNSAPDKSGLPSDRFSAERTGGSVSTLTIQRTQQEDSAVYLCASSPAGEQYFGPGTRLTVT.

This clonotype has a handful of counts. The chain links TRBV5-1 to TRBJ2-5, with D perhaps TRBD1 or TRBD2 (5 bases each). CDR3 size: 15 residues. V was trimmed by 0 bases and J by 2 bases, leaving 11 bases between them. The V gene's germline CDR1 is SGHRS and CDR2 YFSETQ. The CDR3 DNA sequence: TGCGCCAGCAGCTTGGCCGGGACCACTCAAGAGACCCAGTACTTC. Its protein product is CASSLAGTTQETQYF.